This T cell receptor (beta chain) came from a study of CD8 T cells in ankylosing spondylitis. Whole-study findings and limits: The authors reported significant enrichment of disease-linked clones in matched ankylosing spondylitis synovial fluid. Seemingly characteristic of ankylosing spondylitis blood was a TCR beta motif consisting of eight highly homologous variants. Disease-linked clones bore a CD8+ phenotype, appearing relatively rarely in peripheral blood.

This clonotype was seen more than once but under ten times. Its specificity is unknown. V trimming: 0 bases; J trimming: 1 base; junction bases outside the gene matches: 4. CDR1 is SGHTA, CDR2 FQGTGA, per germline. The CDR3 is 16 amino acids. Quantitative 5'-RACE with molecular barcodes produced the TCR beta libraries. One entry per CDR3 protein results from TCRdb running MiXCR on the 5' RACE reads. The sample carries 130,000 or so distinct CDR3 sequences, under 20% recorded once. This TCR derives from a male donor with ankylosing spondylitis. The sample comprised blood, either unsorted or a sorted T cell fraction (not recorded which). This chain links TRBV7-3 with TRBJ2-3; 7 bases are shared with TRBD2. The CDR3 DNA sequence: TGTGCCAGCAGCTTAACCTCCCTAGCGGGCACAGATACGCAGTATTTT. It translates to CASSLTSLAGTDTQYF.